This TCR beta chain was identified in a study of T cell changes during pregnancy in multiple sclerosis. TCRdb's table, derived via immunoSEQ multiplex PCR, lists solely in-frame clones and lacks some. The sample carries 70,000 to 95,000 clones, 93% recorded once. The CDR3 length is 14 residues. Germline CDR1 is MDHEN and CDR2 is SYDVKM. Trimming took 5 bases from V and 2 from J, leaving 12 bases between them. The clonotype originates from a female donor with multiple sclerosis, enrolled in a pregnancy study. The sample in question was peripheral blood, obtained in the second trimester of pregnancy. V gene TRBV28 combines with J gene TRBJ1-2; D is unresolved. CDR3 in DNA: TGTGCCAGCAGTCCCCCGGAGCCCAACTATGGCTACACCTTC. Its protein product is CASSPPEPNYGYTF.